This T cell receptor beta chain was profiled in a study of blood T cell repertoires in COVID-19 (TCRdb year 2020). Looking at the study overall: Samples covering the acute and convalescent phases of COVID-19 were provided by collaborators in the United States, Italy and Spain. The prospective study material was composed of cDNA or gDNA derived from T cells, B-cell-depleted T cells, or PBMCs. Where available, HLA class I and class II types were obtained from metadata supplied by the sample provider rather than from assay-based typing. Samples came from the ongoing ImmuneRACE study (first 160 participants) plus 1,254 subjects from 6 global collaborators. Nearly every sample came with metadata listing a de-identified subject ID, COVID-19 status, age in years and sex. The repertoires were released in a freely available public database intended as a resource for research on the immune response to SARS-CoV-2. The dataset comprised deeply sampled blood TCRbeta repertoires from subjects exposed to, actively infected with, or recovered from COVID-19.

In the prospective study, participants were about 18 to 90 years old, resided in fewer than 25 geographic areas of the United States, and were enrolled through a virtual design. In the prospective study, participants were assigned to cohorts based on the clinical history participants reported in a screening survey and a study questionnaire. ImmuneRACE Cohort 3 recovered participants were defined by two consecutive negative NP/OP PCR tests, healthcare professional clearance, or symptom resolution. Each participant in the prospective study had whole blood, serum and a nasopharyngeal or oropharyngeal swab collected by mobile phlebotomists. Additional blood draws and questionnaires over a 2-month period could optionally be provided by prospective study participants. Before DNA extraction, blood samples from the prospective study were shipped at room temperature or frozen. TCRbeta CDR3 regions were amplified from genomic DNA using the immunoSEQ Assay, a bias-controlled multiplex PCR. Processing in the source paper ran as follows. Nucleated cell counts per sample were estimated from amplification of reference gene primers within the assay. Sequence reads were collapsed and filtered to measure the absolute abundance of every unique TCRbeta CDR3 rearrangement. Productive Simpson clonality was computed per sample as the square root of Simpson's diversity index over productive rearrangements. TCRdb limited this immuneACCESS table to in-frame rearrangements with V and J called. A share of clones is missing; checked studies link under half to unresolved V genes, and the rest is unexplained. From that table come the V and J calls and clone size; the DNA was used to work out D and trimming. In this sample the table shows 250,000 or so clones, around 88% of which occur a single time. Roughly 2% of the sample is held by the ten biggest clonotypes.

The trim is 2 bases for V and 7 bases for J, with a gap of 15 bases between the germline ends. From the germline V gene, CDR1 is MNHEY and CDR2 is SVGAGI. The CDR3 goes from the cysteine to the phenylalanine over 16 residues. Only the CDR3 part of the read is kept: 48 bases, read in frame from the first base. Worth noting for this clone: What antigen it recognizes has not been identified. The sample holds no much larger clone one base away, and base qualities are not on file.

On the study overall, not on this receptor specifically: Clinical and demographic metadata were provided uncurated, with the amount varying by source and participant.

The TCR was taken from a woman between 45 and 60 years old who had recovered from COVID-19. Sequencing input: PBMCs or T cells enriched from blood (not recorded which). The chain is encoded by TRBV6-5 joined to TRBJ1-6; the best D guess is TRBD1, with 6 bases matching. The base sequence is TGTGCCAGCAGTTACGGCGTTGACAGGCGGAATTCACCCCTCCACTTT. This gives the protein CASSYGVDRRNSPLHF.